One and the same sample provided the 10 T cell receptor beta chains below, sequenced in a study of blood T cell repertoires in COVID-19. Profiled with immunoSEQ multiplex PCR; TCRdb holds only in-frame clones, not every one. The table includes some 160,000 clones, around 84% detected once. Sequenced input: peripheral blood. The receptors stem from a woman aged 50 to 65 with acute or convalescent COVID-19.

The chain joins TRBV6-6 to TRBJ1-4; the D gene is possibly TRBD1 (6 bases). Germline V gives CDR1 MNHNY, CDR2 SVGAGI (reference sequence). The length of the CDR3 is 14 residues. V lost 2 bases, J lost 6 bases, and 10 bases lay in between. CDR3 nucleotides: TGTGCCAGCAGTTACGGGGGGGCCCATGAAAAACTGTTTTTT. Its protein is CASSYGGAHEKLFF.

This chain links TRBV7-2 with TRBJ2-3; TRBD2 is a possible D gene (6 bases). Germline CDR1 and CDR2: SGHTA and FQGNSA. CDR3 length: 15 amino acids. V was clipped by 4 bases and J by 6 bases, with 17 bases between them. DNA for the CDR3: TGTGCCAGCAGCTCTACTAGCAATCTCCCTGATACGCAGTATTTT. Its translation is CASSSTSNLPDTQYF.

The CDR3 nucleotides are TGTGCCATCAATCCTAGCGGGGGGGGCTACGAGCAGTACTTC. Amino acid sequence: CAINPSGGGYEQYF. V is TRBV10-3 and J is TRBJ2-7; TRBD2 agrees at 12 bases. Unmatched junction bases numbered 4, after V lost 7 bases and J lost 3 bases. This CDR3 has 14 amino acids. The V gene's germline CDR1 is ENHRY and CDR2 SYGVKD.

Only a few counts were recorded for this clone. The chain links TRBV7-7 to TRBJ2-5, with D possibly being TRBD1 (6 bases). CDR3 size: 13 residues. The V end lost 3 bases, the J end lost 4 bases, and 9 bases lay between the germline ends. The germline gives CDR1 SSHAT, CDR2 FNYEAQ (reference sequence). The CDR3 spells CASSLGAGETQYF. The CDR3 DNA reads as TGTGCCAGCAGCTTGGGGGCCGGAGAGACCCAGTACTTC.

The chain employs TRBV9 and TRBJ2-2, with 11 positions matching TRBD2. The CDR3 runs 18 residues. The V segment lost 2 bases and the J segment 0 bases; nucleotides outside the gene matches: 6. Per germline, CDR1 SGDLS and CDR2 YYNGEE. The DNA of the CDR3 is TGTGCCAGCAGCGTCCCTAGCGGGGGGTCTGCGAACACCGGGGAGCTGTTTTTT. Translated: CASSVPSGGSANTGELFF.

This sequence joins TRBV5-4 and TRBJ2-2; the D gene is possibly TRBD2 (6 bases). The CDR3 extends over 15 amino acids. CDR1 is SGHNT, CDR2 YYREEE, per germline (reference sequence). V lost 5 bases, J lost 0 bases, and 11 bases lay in between. In nucleotides, the CDR3 is TGTGCCAGCAGAGGAGGGCTACCGAACACCGGGGAGCTGTTTTTT. Protein product: CASRGGLPNTGELFF.

This clone occurred a few times. The chain couples TRBV2 to TRBJ2-6; D unresolved. The CDR3 loop spans 19 amino acids. The germline gives CDR1 SNHLY, CDR2 FYNNEI. V was cut by 4 bases and J by 0 bases, with 19 bases left in between. In nucleotides, the CDR3 is TGTGCCAGCAGTGCGCTTCAGGCAGCTCTCTACTCTGGGGCCAACGTCCTGACTTTC. The encoded protein is CASSALQAALYSGANVLTF. The full variable domain, with the rest looked up from reference TRBV2 and TRBJ2-6, is EPEVTQTPSHQVTQMGQEVILRCVPISNHLYFYWYRQILGQKVEFLVSFYNNEISEKSEIFDDQFSVERPDGSNFTLKIRSTKLEDSAMYFCASSALQAALYSGANVLTFGAGSRLTVL.

This chain connects TRBV18 to TRBJ1-4, with 7 nucleotides matching TRBD1. This CDR3 is built from 14 residues. Trimming took 3 bases from V and 2 from J; bases not matched to a gene: 0. Germline lookup yields CDR1 KGHSH and CDR2 LQKENI. CDR3 DNA sequence: TGTGCCAGCTCACCGGGACAGACTAATGAAAAACTGTTTTTT. This sequence encodes CASSPGQTNEKLFF. Supplemented by reference TRBV18 and TRBJ1-4, the full variable domain reads NAGVMQNPRHLVRRRGQEARLRCSPMKGHSHVYWYRQLPEEGLKFMVYLQKENIIDESGMPKERFSAEFPKEGPSILRIQQVVRGDSAAYFCASSPGQTNEKLFFGSGTQLSVL.

The CDR3 reads CASSESGNLYNEQFF. The CDR3 DNA reads as TGCGCCAGCAGCGAAAGCGGAAATCTCTACAATGAGCAGTTCTTC. The chain has TRBV5-1 and TRBJ2-1; D might be TRBD2 (5 bases). Germline lookup yields CDR1 SGHRS and CDR2 YFSETQ. V gave up 4 bases and J gave up 3 bases, with 14 bases separating them. CDR3 length: 15 residues. The whole variable domain, remainder taken from reference TRBV5-1 and TRBJ2-1, is KAGVTQTPRYLIKTRGQQVTLSCSPISGHRSVSWYQQTPGQGLQFLFEYFSETQRNKGNFPGRFSGRQFSNSRSEMNVSTLELGDSALYLCASSESGNLYNEQFFGPGTRLTVL.

The chain joins TRBV19 to TRBJ2-5; TRBD1 matches at 11 bases. J gave up 2 bases and V 5 bases, and 7 bases lay outside the gene matches. The CDR3 runs 16 residues. Per germline, CDR1 LNHDA and CDR2 SQIVND (reference sequence). This chain's CDR3 is CASSPRGTGGQETQYF. The CDR3 DNA reads as TGTGCCAGTAGTCCCAGGGGGACAGGGGGGCAAGAGACCCAGTACTTC.